These T cell receptor beta chains were read from a single sample in a study of T cells expressing NK-cell markers. TCRdb reprocessed the 5' RACE reads, with one entry per CDR3 protein and no DNA. Here the sample table reports about 400,000 distinct CDR3 sequences. Sequenced: blood T cells: a sorted CD56 or NKG2C T cell subset, CD4+ or CD8+ T cells, or bulk PBMC T cells (not recorded which). The receptor set was obtained from a woman aged 50 to 60 in good health. The CDR3 runs from the conserved cysteine through the conserved F or W.

v_call: TRBV5-1; j_call: TRBJ1-5; cdr3_aa: CASSSEGGPNQPQHF
v_call: TRBV24-1; j_call: TRBJ2-1; cdr3_aa: CATSGGYNEQFF
v_call: TRBV7-9; j_call: TRBJ2-7; cdr3_aa: CASSLDTGFSYEQYF
v_call: TRBV5-6; j_call: TRBJ2-3; cdr3_aa: CASSLAGGLTDTQYF
v_call: TRBV5-5; j_call: TRBJ2-5; cdr3_aa: CASSFDRGETQYF
v_call: TRBV7-6; j_call: TRBJ2-5; cdr3_aa: CASSLADKETQYF
v_call: TRBV11-3; j_call: TRBJ2-2; cdr3_aa: CASRFGTSGRWAGELFF
v_call: TRBV20-1; j_call: TRBJ1-2; cdr3_aa: CSARDHGVSGYTF
v_call: TRBV5-6; j_call: TRBJ1-2; cdr3_aa: CASSLSGGNGYTF
v_call: TRBV20-1; j_call: TRBJ2-6; cdr3_aa: CSALHRPRSGANVLTF
v_call: TRBV30; j_call: TRBJ2-5; cdr3_aa: CAPRRGRLGEFETQYF
v_call: TRBV7-8; j_call: TRBJ1-2; cdr3_aa: CASSPLRSGGYTF
v_call: TRBV5-1; j_call: TRBJ1-4; cdr3_aa: CASSPGTSTNEKLFF
v_call: TRBV6-1; j_call: TRBJ2-5; cdr3_aa: CATQQGGQETQYF
v_call: TRBV5-5; j_call: TRBJ1-5; cdr3_aa: CASSFLDRGLNQPQHF
v_call: TRBV20-1; j_call: TRBJ1-1; cdr3_aa: CSGEGSVGTEAFF
v_call: TRBV7-2; j_call: TRBJ2-1; cdr3_aa: CASSFSVQASYNEQFF
v_call: TRBV20-1; j_call: TRBJ2-3; cdr3_aa: CSADGMGSTDTQYF
v_call: TRBV29-1; j_call: TRBJ2-1; cdr3_aa: CSVTTGYNEQFF
v_call: TRBV5-1; j_call: TRBJ2-1; cdr3_aa: CASSLNKGGLLYNEQFF
v_call: TRBV28; j_call: TRBJ2-1; cdr3_aa: CASRPKKGSGLPYNEQFF
v_call: TRBV12-3/TRBV12-4; j_call: TRBJ1-1; cdr3_aa: CASRPGTGINTEAFF
v_call: TRBV2; j_call: TRBJ1-2; cdr3_aa: CASISVEGYTF
v_call: TRBV2; j_call: TRBJ2-5; cdr3_aa: CASSERQAGGVLQETQYF
v_call: TRBV4-2; j_call: TRBJ2-7; cdr3_aa: CASSQTTSGTYEQYF
v_call: TRBV5-1; j_call: TRBJ2-1; cdr3_aa: CASSLTSSSYNEQFF
v_call: TRBV5-1; j_call: TRBJ2-2; cdr3_aa: CASSLLGRNTGELFF
v_call: TRBV4-1; j_call: TRBJ2-3; cdr3_aa: CASLMIGQATDTQYF
v_call: TRBV12-3/TRBV12-4; j_call: TRBJ2-5; cdr3_aa: CASSRTSGSAQETQYF
v_call: TRBV6-1; j_call: TRBJ1-5; cdr3_aa: CASSESRQGGVPPQHF
v_call: TRBV20-1; j_call: TRBJ2-7; cdr3_aa: CSARDKGLASYEQYF
v_call: TRBV28; j_call: TRBJ1-5; cdr3_aa: CASSFRAVRYSNQPQHF
v_call: TRBV6-5; j_call: TRBJ1-5; cdr3_aa: CASSLLQGGSNQPQHF
v_call: TRBV6-5; j_call: TRBJ2-1; cdr3_aa: CASSRDSKYNEQFF
v_call: TRBV5-1; j_call: TRBJ2-1; cdr3_aa: CASTSGMGREPDEQFF
v_call: TRBV4-1; j_call: TRBJ2-5; cdr3_aa: CASSQGTRDRGWETQYF
v_call: TRBV20-1; j_call: TRBJ1-4; cdr3_aa: CSADVISGQYEKLFF
v_call: TRBV27; j_call: TRBJ2-7; cdr3_aa: CASSFQLAGEYEQYF
v_call: TRBV29-1; j_call: TRBJ1-4; cdr3_aa: CSVPGGRYNEKLFF
v_call: TRBV5-1; j_call: TRBJ2-1; cdr3_aa: CASSFRWEGGNEQFF
v_call: TRBV6-5; j_call: TRBJ2-3; cdr3_aa: CASHSRGGRTDTQYF
v_call: TRBV7-9; j_call: TRBJ2-1; cdr3_aa: CASTSGTELYNEQFF